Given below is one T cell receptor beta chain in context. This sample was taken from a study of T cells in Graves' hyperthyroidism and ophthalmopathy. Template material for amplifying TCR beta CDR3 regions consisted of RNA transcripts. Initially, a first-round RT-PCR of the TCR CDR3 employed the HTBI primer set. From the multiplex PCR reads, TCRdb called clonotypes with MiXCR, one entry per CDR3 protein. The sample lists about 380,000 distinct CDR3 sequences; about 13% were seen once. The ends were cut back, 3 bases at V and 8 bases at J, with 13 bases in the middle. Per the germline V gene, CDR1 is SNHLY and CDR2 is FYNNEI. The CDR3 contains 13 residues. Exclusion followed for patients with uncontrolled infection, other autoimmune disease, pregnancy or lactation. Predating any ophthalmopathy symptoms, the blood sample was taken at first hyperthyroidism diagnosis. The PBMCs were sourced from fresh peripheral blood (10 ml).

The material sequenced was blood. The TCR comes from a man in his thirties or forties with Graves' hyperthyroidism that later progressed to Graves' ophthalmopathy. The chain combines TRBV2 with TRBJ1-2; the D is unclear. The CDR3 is CASSDRGLQGYTF. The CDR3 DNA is TGTGCCAGCAGTGACAGAGGCCTCCAGGGCTACACCTTC.